Below, 16 T cell receptor beta chains from the same sample are listed, as sequenced in a study of blood T cell repertoires in COVID-19. The table came from immunoSEQ multiplex PCR; TCRdb's copy has only in-frame clones and leaves some out. The sample has fewer than 200,000 clones; 80% to 90% are singletons. The specimen sequenced was peripheral blood. Receptors originate from a man aged 35-49 years who had recovered from COVID-19.

The V call is TRBV4-3, the J call TRBJ2-7; 7 bases align to TRBD2. CDR1 is LGHNA and CDR2 is YSLEER in the germline V gene. The CDR3 length is 15 residues. V trimming: 1 base; J trimming: 7 bases; junction bases outside the gene matches: 10. CDR3 sequence (DNA): TGCGCCAGCAGCCAAGCTTTTGTAGCGGGTGGAGAGCAGTACTTC. Translating gives CASSQAFVAGGEQYF.

The chain joins TRBV7-9 to TRBJ2-6, with a possible D match to TRBD1 (6 bases). Germline V gives CDR1 SEHNR, CDR2 FQNEAQ (reference sequence). Between the trimmed V and J ends, which lost 6 bases and 0 bases, there was a span of 15 bases. The CDR3 has 17 residues. Written as DNA, the CDR3 is TGTGCCAGCAGTCGGACAGCACAGTCCTCTGGGGCCAACGTCCTGACTTTC. It codes for CASSRTAQSSGANVLTF.

This clone was recorded only once. The chain uses TRBV15 and TRBJ2-7, with D possibly being TRBD1 (5 bases). Trimming removed 3 bases at V and 5 bases at J, with 11 bases between. The CDR3 spans 13 residues. Looked up from germline, CDR1 is LNHNV and CDR2 is YYDKDF (reference sequence). The CDR3 region has the DNA TGTGCCACCAGCAGCGGACAAGTCAACGAGCAGTACTTC. Translating it yields CATSSGQVNEQYF.

The J gene is TRBJ1-1, the V gene TRBV20-1; 7 nucleotides match TRBD1. The CDR3 is made up of 10 amino acids. Germline V lookup: CDR1 DFQATT, CDR2 SNEGSKA (reference sequence). The V and J ends lost 8 bases and 10 bases, in that order; junction bases with no gene match: 7. This chain's CDR3 is CSSLQGRAFF. In DNA form, the CDR3 reads TGCAGTTCGCTACAGGGGCGAGCTTTCTTT.

The DNA for the CDR3 is TGTGCCAGCAGTTTCCTTGACGGGAGGGCCCTTACAGATACGCAGTATTTT. Its protein product is CASSFLDGRALTDTQYF. The rearrangement uses TRBV28 and TRBJ2-3, with 8 bases matching TRBD2. The CDR3 sequence is 17 residues long. Germline CDR1 is MDHEN and CDR2 is SYDVKM. The junction had 11 bases not matched to a gene; V was cut back by 3 bases and J by 3 bases.

V and J are TRBV11-2 and TRBJ1-2, with a weak D call TRBD1 (5 bases). V was pared by 2 bases and J by 4 bases, with 17 bases between. From germline, CDR1 is SGHAT and CDR2 FQNNGV. The CDR3 runs to 16 residues. Written as DNA, the CDR3 is TGTGCCAGCAGCTTATCCCCCCAGGGCCTAGGCTATGGCTACACCTTC. It codes for CASSLSPQGLGYGYTF.

The rearrangement links TRBV7-8 to TRBJ2-2; 15 bases map to TRBD2. The CDR3 has 18 residues. The trim removed 1 base at V and 4 bases at J, leaving 4 bases unmatched. The germline CDR1 and CDR2 sequences are SGHVS and FQNEAQ. CDR3 DNA: TGTGCCAGCAGCTTAGGCGGACTAGCGGGAGGGGGCACCGGGGAGCTGTTTTTT. This gives the protein CASSLGGLAGGGTGELFF. The full variable domain, with the rest looked up from reference TRBV7-8 and TRBJ2-2, is GAGVSQSPRYKVAKRGQDVALRCDPISGHVSLFWYQQALGQGPEFLTYFQNEAQLDKSGLPSDRFFAERPEGSVSTLKIQRTQQEDSAVYLCASSLGGLAGGGTGELFFGEGSRLTVL.

This clone appeared once. The CDR3, as DNA: TGTGCCAGCAGCCTACCGGGACTCAGCTACGAGCAGTACTTC. It yields the protein CASSLPGLSYEQYF. The J gene is TRBJ2-7, the V gene TRBV7-9; the D gene is possibly TRBD2 (6 bases). This CDR3 has 14 amino acids. Germline lookup yields CDR1 SEHNR and CDR2 FQNEAQ (reference sequence). Trimming took off 5 bases at V and 3 bases at J, with 14 bases between the two ends.

The chain is built from TRBV29-1 and TRBJ2-7; 9 bases fit TRBD1. Germline V gives CDR1 SQVTM, CDR2 ANQGSEA. This CDR3 has 16 residues. Trimming at V came to 0 bases and at J to 1 base, leaving 7 bases not matched to a gene. This CDR3 reads CSVEEGDRGESYEQYF. CDR3 in DNA: TGCAGCGTTGAAGAGGGCGACAGGGGGGAATCCTACGAGCAGTACTTC.

The V call is TRBV3-1 (or the pseudogene TRBV3-2), the J call TRBJ2-7; unclear D gene. Germline-derived CDR1 and CDR2 are LGHDT and YNNKEL (reference sequence). Trimming removed 1 base at V and 6 bases at J, with 10 bases between. The CDR3 runs to 13 residues. The CDR3 coding sequence is TGTGCCAGCAGCCAAGGGGCCGTTAGCGAGCAGTACTTC. Its protein is CASSQGAVSEQYF.

The gene calls are TRBV30 and TRBJ2-7; 9 nucleotides match TRBD1. Germline-derived CDR1 and CDR2 are GTSNPN and SVGIG (reference sequence). This CDR3 has 14 residues. Trimming took 3 bases from V and 2 from J; bases not matched to a gene: 5. CDR3 coding DNA: TGTGCCTGGAGCGTCCGGGACAGGGCCTACGAGCAGTACTTC. Amino acids: CAWSVRDRAYEQYF.

The chain joins TRBV29-1 to TRBJ1-1, with D maybe TRBD1 (5 bases). The germline gives CDR1 SQVTM, CDR2 ANQGSEA. The V end was cut by 6 bases, the J end by 6 bases, with 17 bases between. The CDR3 loop spans 13 amino acids. The CDR3 sequence: CSVLNRGKAEAFF. The CDR3 DNA sequence: TGCAGCGTCCTTAATCGGGGGAAGGCTGAAGCTTTCTTT.

This clone showed up just once. The CDR3 bases are TGCGCCAGCAGCTTGGAATTAGGGGAAGGCTACACCTTC. Residues: CASSLELGEGYTF. The genes are TRBV5-1 and TRBJ1-2, with a possible D match to TRBD1 (5 bases). CDR3 length: 13 residues. V dropped 0 bases and J dropped 8 bases, with 11 bases sitting between them. Germline loops: CDR1 SGHRS, CDR2 YFSETQ.

The chain combines TRBV3-1 (or the pseudogene TRBV3-2) with TRBJ2-2, with TRBD2 as a possible D gene (6 bases). Trimming removed 3 bases at V and 7 bases at J, with 9 bases between. Germline V gives CDR1 LGHDT, CDR2 YNNKEL (reference sequence). CDR3 size: 13 residues. CDR3 residues: CASSHEGGGELFF. The CDR3 nucleotides read TGTGCCAGCAGCCACGAGGGAGGCGGGGAGCTGTTTTTT.

J is TRBJ2-1 and V is TRBV28; no reliable D call. Between the trimmed V and J ends, which lost 6 bases and 0 bases, there was a span of 15 bases. Germline values: CDR1 MDHEN, CDR2 SYDVKM. The CDR3 sequence is 16 residues long. The CDR3 DNA sequence: TGTGCCAGCAGCCGATTAGCACCGAGCTCCTACAATGAGCAGTTCTTC. It encodes CASSRLAPSSYNEQFF.

J is TRBJ2-7 and V is TRBV11-1, with 10 bases matching TRBD2. Germline trimming cut 5 bases from V and 9 bases from J; bases unmatched to any gene: 7. The V gene's germline CDR1 is SGHAT and CDR2 FQDESV (reference sequence). The CDR3 consists of 13 residues. CDR3 loop: CASSPLTSGPQYF. The CDR3 bases are TGTGCCAGCAGCCCGTTGACTAGCGGGCCGCAGTACTTC.